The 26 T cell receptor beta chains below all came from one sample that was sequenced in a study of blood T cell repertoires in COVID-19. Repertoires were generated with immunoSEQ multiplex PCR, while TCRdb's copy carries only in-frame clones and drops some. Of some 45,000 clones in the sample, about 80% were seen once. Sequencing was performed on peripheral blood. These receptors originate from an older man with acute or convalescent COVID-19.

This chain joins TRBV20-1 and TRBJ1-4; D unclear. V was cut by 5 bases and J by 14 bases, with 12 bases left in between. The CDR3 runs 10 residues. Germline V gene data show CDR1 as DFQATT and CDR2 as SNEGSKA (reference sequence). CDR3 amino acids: CSARSSELFF. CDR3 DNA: TGCAGTGCTCGGAGTAGTGAGCTGTTTTTT.

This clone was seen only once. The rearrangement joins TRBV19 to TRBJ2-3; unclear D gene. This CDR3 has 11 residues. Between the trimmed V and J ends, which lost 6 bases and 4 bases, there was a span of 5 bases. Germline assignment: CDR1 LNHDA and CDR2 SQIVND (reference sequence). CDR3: CASRSADTQYF. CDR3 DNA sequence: TGTGCCAGTAGGTCAGCAGATACGCAGTATTTT.

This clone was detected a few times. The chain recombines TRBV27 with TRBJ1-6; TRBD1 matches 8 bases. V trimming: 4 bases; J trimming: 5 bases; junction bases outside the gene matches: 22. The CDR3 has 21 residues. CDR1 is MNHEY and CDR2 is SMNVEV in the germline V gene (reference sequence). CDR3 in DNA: TGTGCCAGCAGTTCCTCTCCCAAACAGGGGGACCTAGTTGGGCATAATTCACCCCTCCACTTT. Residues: CASSSSPKQGDLVGHNSPLHF.

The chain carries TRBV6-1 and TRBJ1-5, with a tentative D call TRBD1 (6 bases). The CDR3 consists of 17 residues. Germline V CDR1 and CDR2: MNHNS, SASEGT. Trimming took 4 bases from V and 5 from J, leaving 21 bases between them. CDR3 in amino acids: CASSVLDRGGSHQPQHF. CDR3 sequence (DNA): TGTGCCAGCAGTGTCCTGGACAGAGGGGGTTCTCATCAGCCCCAGCATTTT.

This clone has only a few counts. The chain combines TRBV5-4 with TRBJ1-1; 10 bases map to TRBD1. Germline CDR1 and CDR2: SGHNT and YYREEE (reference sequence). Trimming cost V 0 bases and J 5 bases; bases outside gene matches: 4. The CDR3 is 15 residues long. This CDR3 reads CASSLGQGAKTEAFF. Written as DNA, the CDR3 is TGTGCCAGCAGCTTGGGACAGGGGGCGAAGACTGAAGCTTTCTTT.

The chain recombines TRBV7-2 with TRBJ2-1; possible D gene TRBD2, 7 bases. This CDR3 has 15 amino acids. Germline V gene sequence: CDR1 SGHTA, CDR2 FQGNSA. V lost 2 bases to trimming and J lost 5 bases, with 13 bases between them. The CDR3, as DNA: TGTGCCAGCAGCTTAAGGGGGGGGGAGAACAATGAGCAGTTCTTC. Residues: CASSLRGGENNEQFF.

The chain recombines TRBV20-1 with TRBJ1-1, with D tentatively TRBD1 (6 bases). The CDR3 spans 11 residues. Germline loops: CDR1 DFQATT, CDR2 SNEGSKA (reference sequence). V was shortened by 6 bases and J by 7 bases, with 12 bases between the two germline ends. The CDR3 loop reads CSATPTGEAFF. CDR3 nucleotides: TGCAGTGCAACCCCGACAGGTGAAGCTTTCTTT.

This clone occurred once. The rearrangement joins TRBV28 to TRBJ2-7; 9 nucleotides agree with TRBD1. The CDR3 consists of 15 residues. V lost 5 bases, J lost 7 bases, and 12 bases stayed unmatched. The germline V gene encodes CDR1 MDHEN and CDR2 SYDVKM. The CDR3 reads CASSPSTGGLGEQYF. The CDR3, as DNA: TGTGCCAGCAGTCCCTCGACAGGGGGGTTAGGGGAGCAGTACTTC.

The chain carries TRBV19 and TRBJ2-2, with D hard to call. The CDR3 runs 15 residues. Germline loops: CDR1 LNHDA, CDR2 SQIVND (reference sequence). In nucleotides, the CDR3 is TGTGCTCCAGTATCATTACTACTGAACACCGGGGAGCTGTTTTTT. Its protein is CAPVSLLLNTGELFF.

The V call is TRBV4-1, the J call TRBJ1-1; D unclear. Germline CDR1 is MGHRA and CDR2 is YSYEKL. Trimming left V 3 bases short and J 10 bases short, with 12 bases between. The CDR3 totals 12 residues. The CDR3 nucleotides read TGCGCCAGCAGCCATCTTGCCTCGGGAGCTTTCTTT. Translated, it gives CASSHLASGAFF.

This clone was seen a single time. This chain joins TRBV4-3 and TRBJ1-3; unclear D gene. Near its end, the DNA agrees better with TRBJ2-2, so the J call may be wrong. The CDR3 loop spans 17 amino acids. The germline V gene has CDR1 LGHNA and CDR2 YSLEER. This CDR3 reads CASSQGSHASSTGELFF. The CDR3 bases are TGCGCCAGCAGCCAAGGTAGCCACGCGTCAAGCACCGGGGAGCTGTTTTTT.

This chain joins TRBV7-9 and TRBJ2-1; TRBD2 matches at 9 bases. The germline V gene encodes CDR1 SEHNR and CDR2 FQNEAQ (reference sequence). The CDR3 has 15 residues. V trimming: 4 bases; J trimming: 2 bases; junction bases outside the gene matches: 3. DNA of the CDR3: TGTGCCAGCAGCTCCCTAGCGGGGCCCTACAATGAGCAGTTCTTC. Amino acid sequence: CASSSLAGPYNEQFF.

CDR3 sequence: CASSQDRREKLFF. CDR3 in DNA: TGCGCCAGCAGCCAAGATAGGAGGGAAAAACTGTTTTTT. The rearrangement joins TRBV4-3 to TRBJ1-4; D unresolved. The CDR3 has 13 residues. Germline assignment: CDR1 LGHNA and CDR2 YSLEER. Trimming removed 0 bases from V and 8 bases from J, with 7 bases in between.

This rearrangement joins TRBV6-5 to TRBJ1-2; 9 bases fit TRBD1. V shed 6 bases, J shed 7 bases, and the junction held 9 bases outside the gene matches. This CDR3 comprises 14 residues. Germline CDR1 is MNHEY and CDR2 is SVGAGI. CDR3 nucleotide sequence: TGTGCCAGCAGGGCCAGGACAGGGGCGCTTGGCTACACCTTC. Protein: CASRARTGALGYTF.

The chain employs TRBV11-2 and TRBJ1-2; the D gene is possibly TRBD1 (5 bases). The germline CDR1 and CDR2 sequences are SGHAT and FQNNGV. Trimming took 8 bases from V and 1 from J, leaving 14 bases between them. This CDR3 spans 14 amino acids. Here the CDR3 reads CASSPRQINYGYTF. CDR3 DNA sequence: TGTGCCAGCTCACCGAGACAGATTAACTATGGCTACACCTTC.

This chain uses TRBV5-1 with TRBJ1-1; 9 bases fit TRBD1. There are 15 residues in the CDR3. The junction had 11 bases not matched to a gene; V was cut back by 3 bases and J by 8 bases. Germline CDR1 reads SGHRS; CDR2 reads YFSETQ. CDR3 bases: TGCGCCAGCAGCTCCCCCGGGACAGGGTCGAGGGAAGCTTTCTTT. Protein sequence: CASSSPGTGSREAFF.

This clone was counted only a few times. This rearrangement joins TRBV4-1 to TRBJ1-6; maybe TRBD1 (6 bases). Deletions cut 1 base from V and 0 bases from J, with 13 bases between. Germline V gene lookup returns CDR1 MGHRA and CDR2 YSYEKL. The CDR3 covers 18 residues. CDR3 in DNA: TGCGCCAGCAGCCAAGTTTGGCAGGACAGCTCCTATAATTCACCCCTCCACTTT. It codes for CASSQVWQDSSYNSPLHF.

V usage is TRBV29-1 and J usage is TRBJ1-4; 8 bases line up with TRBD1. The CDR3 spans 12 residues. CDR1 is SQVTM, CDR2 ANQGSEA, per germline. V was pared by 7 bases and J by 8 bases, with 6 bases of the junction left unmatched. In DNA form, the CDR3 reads TGCAGCGGAGGACAGGGACGGGAAAAACTGTTTTTT. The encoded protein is CSGGQGREKLFF.

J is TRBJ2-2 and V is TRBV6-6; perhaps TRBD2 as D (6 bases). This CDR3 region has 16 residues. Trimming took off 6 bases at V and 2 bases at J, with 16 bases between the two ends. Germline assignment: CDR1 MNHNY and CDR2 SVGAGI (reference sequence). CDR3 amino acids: CASSLVPGLNTGELFF. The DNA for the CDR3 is TGTGCCAGCAGCCTAGTACCGGGACTTAACACCGGGGAGCTGTTTTTT.

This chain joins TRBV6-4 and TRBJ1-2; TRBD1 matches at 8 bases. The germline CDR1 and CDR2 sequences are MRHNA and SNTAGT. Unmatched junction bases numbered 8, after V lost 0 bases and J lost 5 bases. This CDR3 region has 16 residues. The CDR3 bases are TGTGCCAGCAGTGACTCTAGCAGGGGGCGCGAATATGGCTACACCTTC. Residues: CASSDSSRGREYGYTF.

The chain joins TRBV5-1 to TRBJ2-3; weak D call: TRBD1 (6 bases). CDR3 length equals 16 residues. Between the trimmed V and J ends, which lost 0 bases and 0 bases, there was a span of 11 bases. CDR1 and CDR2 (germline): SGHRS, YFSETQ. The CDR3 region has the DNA TGCGCCAGCAGCTTGGGGGACACCTCTAGCACAGATACGCAGTATTTT. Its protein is CASSLGDTSSTDTQYF. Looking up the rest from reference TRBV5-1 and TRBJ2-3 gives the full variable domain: KAGVTQTPRYLIKTRGQQVTLSCSPISGHRSVSWYQQTPGQGLQFLFEYFSETQRNKGNFPGRFSGRQFSNSRSEMNVSTLELGDSALYLCASSLGDTSSTDTQYFGPGTRLTVL.

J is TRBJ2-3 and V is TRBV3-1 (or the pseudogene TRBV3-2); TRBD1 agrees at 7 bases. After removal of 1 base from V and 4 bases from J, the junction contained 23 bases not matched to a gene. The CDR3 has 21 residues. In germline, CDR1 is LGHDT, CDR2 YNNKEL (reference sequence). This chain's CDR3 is CASSQGPSHGVQGSYADTQYF. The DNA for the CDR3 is TGTGCCAGCAGCCAAGGTCCCTCTCACGGGGTACAGGGGTCGTACGCAGATACGCAGTATTTT.

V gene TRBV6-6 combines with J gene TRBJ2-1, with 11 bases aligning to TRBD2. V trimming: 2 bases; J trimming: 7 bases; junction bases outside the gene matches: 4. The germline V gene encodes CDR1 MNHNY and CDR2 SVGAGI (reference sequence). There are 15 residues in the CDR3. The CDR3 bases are TGTGCCAGCAGTTACGGGGCTAGCGGGGGGAATGAGCAGTTCTTC. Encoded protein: CASSYGASGGNEQFF.

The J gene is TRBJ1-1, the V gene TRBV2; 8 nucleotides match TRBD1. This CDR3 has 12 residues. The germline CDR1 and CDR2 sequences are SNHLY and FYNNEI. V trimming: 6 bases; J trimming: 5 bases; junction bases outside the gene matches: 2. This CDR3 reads CASRDRDTEAFF. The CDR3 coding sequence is TGTGCCAGCAGGGACAGGGATACTGAAGCTTTCTTT.

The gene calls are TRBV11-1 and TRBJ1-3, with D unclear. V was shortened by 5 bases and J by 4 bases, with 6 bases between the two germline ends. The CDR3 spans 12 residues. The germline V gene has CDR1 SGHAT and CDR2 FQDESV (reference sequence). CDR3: CASSTIGNTIYF. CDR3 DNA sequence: TGTGCCAGCAGCACAATCGGAAACACCATATATTTT.

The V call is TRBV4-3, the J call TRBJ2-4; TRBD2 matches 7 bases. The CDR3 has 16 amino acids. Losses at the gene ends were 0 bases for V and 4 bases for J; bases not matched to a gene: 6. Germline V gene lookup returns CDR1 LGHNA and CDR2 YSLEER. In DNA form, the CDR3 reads TGCGCCAGCAGCCAAGAAATCGGGGGGTTAAAAAACATTCAGTACTTC. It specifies CASSQEIGGLKNIQYF.